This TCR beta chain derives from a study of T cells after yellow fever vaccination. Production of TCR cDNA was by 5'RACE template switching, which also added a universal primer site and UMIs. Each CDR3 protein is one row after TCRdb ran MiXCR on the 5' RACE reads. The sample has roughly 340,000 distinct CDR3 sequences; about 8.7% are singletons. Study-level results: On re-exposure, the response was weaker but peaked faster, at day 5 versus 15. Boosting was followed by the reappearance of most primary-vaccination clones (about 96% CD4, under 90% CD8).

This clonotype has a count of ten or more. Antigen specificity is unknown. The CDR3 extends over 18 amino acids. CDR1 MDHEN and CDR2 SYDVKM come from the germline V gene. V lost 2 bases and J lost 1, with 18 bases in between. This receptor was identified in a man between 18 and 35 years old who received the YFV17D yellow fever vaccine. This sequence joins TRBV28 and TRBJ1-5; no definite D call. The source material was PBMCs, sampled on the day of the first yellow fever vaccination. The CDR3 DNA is TGTGCCAGCAGTTTAGGTGTGGTCGGGCTAATCAGCAATCAGCCCCAGCATTTT. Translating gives CASSLGVVGLISNQPQHF.